This T cell receptor beta chain was recorded in a study of PD-L1 blockade in urothelial cancer. Study details: There were a median of around 140,000 T cells in blood samples.

Added to each PCR by spiking were synthetic TCR analog templates. The data were produced by immunoSEQ multiplex PCR, yet TCRdb's version contains in-frame clones alone and is incomplete. The data hold 65,000 to 80,000 clones, with roughly 90% observed a single time. Germline CDR1 SGHNT, CDR2 YYREEE (reference sequence). Trimming took 3 bases from V and 6 from J; bases not matched to a gene: 5. The CDR3 has 13 residues. Time point meaning: pretreatment peripheral blood. The clonotype was recovered from a man aged 65-85 years with urothelial cancer. J is TRBJ2-7 and V is TRBV5-4; 8 bases line up with TRBD2. Specimen: PBMCs, collected around atezolizumab (anti-PD-L1) treatment. The CDR3 protein is CASSSGLVREQYF. Written as DNA, the CDR3 is TGTGCCAGCAGCTCGGGACTAGTCCGCGAGCAGTACTTC.